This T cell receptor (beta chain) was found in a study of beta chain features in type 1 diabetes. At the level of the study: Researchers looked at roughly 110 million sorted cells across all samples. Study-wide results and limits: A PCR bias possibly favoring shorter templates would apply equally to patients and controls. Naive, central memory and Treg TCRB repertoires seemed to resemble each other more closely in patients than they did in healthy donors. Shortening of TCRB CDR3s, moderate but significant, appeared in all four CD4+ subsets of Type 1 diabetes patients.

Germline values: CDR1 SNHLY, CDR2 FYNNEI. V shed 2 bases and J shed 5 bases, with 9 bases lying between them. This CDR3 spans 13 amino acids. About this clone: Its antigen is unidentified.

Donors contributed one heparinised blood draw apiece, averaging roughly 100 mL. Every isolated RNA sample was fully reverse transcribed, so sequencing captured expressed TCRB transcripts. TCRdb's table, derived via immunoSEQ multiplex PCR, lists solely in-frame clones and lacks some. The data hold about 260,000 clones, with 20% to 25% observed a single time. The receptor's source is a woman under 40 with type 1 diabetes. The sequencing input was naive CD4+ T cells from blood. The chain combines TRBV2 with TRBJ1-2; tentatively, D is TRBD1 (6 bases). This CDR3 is CASSERQGYGYTF. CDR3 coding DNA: TGTGCCAGCAGTGAAAGGCAGGGGTATGGCTACACCTTC.